This record concerns one T cell receptor (beta chain) sequence. This specimen comes from a study of shared clonotypes between healthy human individuals. Background on the study: There were three CD4 naive, three CD4 memory, two CD8 naive and one CD8 memory plates per donor.

It was into CD45RA+ naive and CD45RA-negative memory subsets that the CD4+ cells were split. The CDR3 totals 15 residues. Between the trimmed V and J ends, which lost 4 bases and 7 bases, there was a span of 17 bases. CDR1 and CDR2 (germline): SGHRS, YFSETQ. Authors' data handling: Junction-only immunoSEQ sequences carried no quality scores, so filtering differed. Repertoires were generated with immunoSEQ multiplex PCR, while TCRdb's copy carries only in-frame clones and drops some. That table gives V, J and clone size, and the DNA gave D and trimming. Of about 2.4 million clones listed, around 90% were seen once; the top ten hold 0.14%.

Input material: naive CD4+ T cells sorted from blood. This sample's subset: CD45RA+ positively selected. The receptor was isolated from a young man in good health. This sequence joins TRBV5-1 and TRBJ2-2; D tentatively fits TRBD1 or TRBD2 (6 bases each). CDR3 in amino acids: CASSPDGGGGGELFF. The CDR3 DNA reads TGCGCCAGCAGCCCCGACGGAGGGGGTGGCGGGGAGCTGTTTTTT.